The 24 T cell receptor beta chains given below trace back to one sample, sequenced in a study of blood T cell repertoires in COVID-19. Sequencing used immunoSEQ multiplex PCR; TCRdb keeps in-frame clones, though not all of them. The table lists about 100,000 clones, 71% of them singletons, with about 2% in the top ten. The sequenced material came from peripheral blood. The receptors stem from a woman aged 40 to 49 with acute or convalescent COVID-19.

CDR3 region: CATLPQGVIAYEQYF. For the CDR3, the DNA is TGTGCCACCCTTCCCCAGGGTGTAATCGCCTACGAGCAGTACTTC. The chain joins TRBV2 to TRBJ2-7, with a weak D call TRBD1 (5 bases). Trimming took off 10 bases at V and 2 bases at J, with 21 bases between the two ends. Looked up from germline, CDR1 is SNHLY and CDR2 is FYNNEI. The CDR3 consists of 15 residues.

V usage is TRBV6-2 or TRBV6-3 and J usage is TRBJ2-3; 7 bases line up with TRBD1. CDR1 is MNHEY, CDR2 SVGEGT, per germline. The CDR3 contains 16 residues. The J segment lost 2 bases and the V segment lost 4 bases, leaving 9 bases of the junction unmatched. The CDR3 region is CASSSGQRYLTDTQYF. CDR3 sequence (DNA): TGTGCCAGCAGTTCGGGACAGCGGTACCTCACAGATACGCAGTATTTT.

J is TRBJ1-1 and V is TRBV24-1, with a tentative D call TRBD1 (5 bases). V was pared by 4 bases and J by 1 base, with 6 bases between. The length of the CDR3 is 13 residues. The germline gives CDR1 KGHDR, CDR2 SFDVKD. CDR3 sequence: CATSEQANTEAFF. CDR3 sequence (DNA): TGTGCCACCAGTGAACAGGCGAACACTGAAGCTTTCTTT.

The V gene is TRBV19, the J gene TRBJ1-6; D unclear. Trimming stripped 5 bases from V and 14 bases from J, with 10 bases between. The germline V gene encodes CDR1 LNHDA and CDR2 SQIVND (reference sequence). The CDR3 runs to 11 residues. CDR3 in DNA: TGTGCCAGTAGTTCCGGGGTTGCCCTCCACTTT. As protein: CASSSGVALHF.

The chain recombines TRBV5-1 with TRBJ2-7, with 7 nucleotides matching TRBD2. The CDR3 has 14 amino acids. V was pared by 0 bases and J by 6 bases, with 6 bases of the junction left unmatched. Looked up from germline, CDR1 is SGHRS and CDR2 is YFSETQ. The CDR3 is CASSLAGREGEQYF. CDR3 nucleotide sequence: TGCGCCAGCAGCTTGGCCGGCAGGGAGGGCGAGCAGTACTTC.

The J gene is TRBJ2-7, the V gene TRBV7-2; 7 bases align to TRBD1. The CDR3 is 15 amino acids. Germline CDR1 SGHTA, CDR2 FQGNSA. The V gene end was trimmed by 4 bases and the J gene end by 0 bases; junction bases not matched to a gene: 6. CDR3 in DNA: TGTGCCAGCAGCTATAGTGGGACAGACTCCTACGAGCAGTACTTC. Protein product: CASSYSGTDSYEQYF. Variable domain in full (rest from reference TRBV7-2 and TRBJ2-7): GAGVSQSPSNKVTEKGKDVELRCDPISGHTALYWYRQSLGQGLEFLIYFQGNSAPDKSGLPSDRFSAERTGGSVSTLTIQRTQQEDSAVYLCASSYSGTDSYEQYFGPGTRLTVT.

Only a few counts were recorded for this clone. The chain joins TRBV9 to TRBJ2-2; TRBD2 matches 7 bases. CDR1 and CDR2 (germline): SGDLS, YYNGEE. The CDR3 is 14 amino acids. V shed 0 bases, J shed 7 bases, and the junction held 3 bases outside the gene matches. CDR3 DNA: TGTGCCAGCAGCGTAGTGGGGAGGGACGGGGAGCTGTTTTTT. Translated: CASSVVGRDGELFF.

The chain recombines TRBV28 with TRBJ2-2; 11 bases match TRBD1. The germline V gene has CDR1 MDHEN and CDR2 SYDVKM. V was clipped by 8 bases and J by 0 bases; unmatched bases: 2. The CDR3 consists of 15 residues. The CDR3 bases are TGTGCCAGCCGGGGACAGGGGGCGAACACCGGGGAGCTGTTTTTT. Translating gives CASRGQGANTGELFF. Full variable domain (remainder filled in from reference TRBV28 and TRBJ2-2): DVKVTQSSRYLVKRTGEKVFLECVQDMDHENMFWYRQDPGLGLRLIYFSYDVKMKEKGDIPEGYSVSREKKERFSLILESASTNQTSMYLCASRGQGANTGELFFGEGSRLTVL.

Concerning this clone: Other DNA sequences in the sample encode the same CDR3. The rearrangement uses TRBV5-6 and TRBJ1-2; D is uncertain. Per the germline V gene, CDR1 is SGHDT and CDR2 is YYEEEE. CDR3 length equals 16 residues. V lost 4 bases and J lost 1, with 17 bases in between. The CDR3 coding sequence is TGTGCCAGCAGCCCCCGGCTTCGCGGGAGTAACTATGGCTACACCTTC. It specifies CASSPRLRGSNYGYTF.

This chain connects TRBV3-1 (or the pseudogene TRBV3-2) to TRBJ2-5; D may be TRBD1 (6 bases). There are 15 residues in the CDR3. Germline V lookup: CDR1 LGHDT, CDR2 YNNKEL (reference sequence). V lost 4 bases, J lost 0 bases, and 12 bases lay in between. CDR3 region: CASSRKRGNQETQYF. CDR3 nucleotides: TGTGCCAGCAGCCGCAAAAGGGGGAACCAAGAGACCCAGTACTTC.

This clone was counted a few times. The sample contains more than one DNA sequence encoding this CDR3. This chain joins TRBV5-1 and TRBJ2-1; D might be TRBD1 (6 bases). V gave up 0 bases and J gave up 2 bases, with 9 bases separating them. CDR3 size: 15 residues. Germline values: CDR1 SGHRS, CDR2 YFSETQ. The CDR3 region has the DNA TGCGCCAGCAGCTTGGGACAGGCGACCTACAATGAGCAGTTCTTC. Translating it yields CASSLGQATYNEQFF.

This sequence joins TRBV7-9 and TRBJ2-7; D might be TRBD1 (6 bases). This CDR3 comprises 17 residues. Per the germline V gene, CDR1 is SEHNR and CDR2 is FQNEAQ (reference sequence). Trimming pared 0 bases from V and 0 bases from J, leaving 15 bases between. For the CDR3, the DNA is TGTGCCAGCAGCTTAGCGCGATCGCCGGACAGCTCCTACGAGCAGTACTTC. Amino acids: CASSLARSPDSSYEQYF.

The chain couples TRBV5-8 to TRBJ2-2, with TRBD1 matching 7 bases. The CDR3 loop spans 15 amino acids. J gave up 6 bases and V 3 bases, and 8 bases lay outside the gene matches. Germline assignment: CDR1 SGHTS and CDR2 YDEGEE. The chain's CDR3 is CASSSDRAGPGELFF. In DNA form, the CDR3 reads TGTGCCAGCAGCTCTGACAGGGCCGGTCCCGGGGAGCTGTTTTTT.

This clone was seen once. The chain is built from TRBV11-2 and TRBJ1-3, with 11 bases matching TRBD1. The CDR3 covers 15 residues. Germline CDR1 and CDR2: SGHAT and FQNNGV. V was pared by 4 bases and J by 8 bases, with 7 bases of the junction left unmatched. This CDR3 is CASSSLDRGQYTIYF. In DNA form, the CDR3 reads TGTGCCAGCAGCTCGTTGGACAGGGGGCAATACACCATATATTTT.

This chain joins TRBV27 and TRBJ1-2; 10 bases line up with TRBD1. The junction had 12 bases not matched to a gene; V was cut back by 4 bases and J by 4 bases. The CDR3 has 17 amino acids. Germline V lookup: CDR1 MNHEY, CDR2 SMNVEV (reference sequence). This CDR3 reads CASSSGQGRTVPYGYTF. The CDR3 DNA reads TGTGCCAGCAGTTCGGGACAGGGGAGGACGGTCCCCTATGGCTACACCTTC.

This chain joins TRBV10-3 and TRBJ2-5, with 13 bases matching TRBD2. The CDR3 extends over 15 amino acids. Germline CDR1 is ENHRY and CDR2 is SYGVKD. V was pared by 6 bases and J by 0 bases, with 1 base of the junction left unmatched. The CDR3 loop is CAIRGTSGDQETQYF. In DNA, the CDR3 is TGTGCCATCAGGGGGACTAGCGGGGACCAAGAGACCCAGTACTTC.

The rearrangement joins TRBV7-3 to TRBJ1-2; TRBD1 might be the D (6 bases). The V gene's germline CDR1 is SGHTA and CDR2 FQGTGA. Trimming took 5 bases from V and 7 from J, leaving 26 bases between them. The CDR3 contains 17 residues. The CDR3 here is CASSPSGETALSRGYTF. The CDR3, as DNA: TGTGCCAGCAGCCCCTCAGGGGAGACCGCGCTAAGTCGTGGCTACACCTTC.

This clone came up many times. The rearrangement joins TRBV27 to TRBJ1-2, with 7 bases that match TRBD1. This CDR3 contains 15 residues. The germline V gene has CDR1 MNHEY and CDR2 SMNVEV (reference sequence). Trimming removed 0 bases from V and 8 bases from J; junction bases left unmatched: 9. The CDR3 is CASSLSGQGVGGYTF. CDR3 sequence (DNA): TGTGCCAGCAGTTTATCGGGCCAGGGGGTGGGAGGCTACACCTTC.

As to this clone: The DNA is left out, because the CDR3 cannot be placed on it with certainty; the CDR3 is given as TCRdb lists it. The rearrangement joins TRBV19 to TRBJ1-6. From its first to its last residue, the CDR3 has 12 amino acids. Germline V gene lookup returns CDR1 LNHDA and CDR2 SQIVND (reference sequence). CDR3 residues: CASTSDNSPLHF.

A single count supports this clone. The chain has TRBV27 and TRBJ1-1; weak D call: TRBD1 (5 bases). V lost 3 bases to trimming and J lost 1 base, with 12 bases between them. The CDR3 is 15 residues long. The germline CDR1 and CDR2 sequences are MNHEY and SMNVEV (reference sequence). As DNA, the CDR3 is TGTGCCAGCAGTTTTCGGGGGGGGAGGAACACTGAAGCTTTCTTT. Protein product: CASSFRGGRNTEAFF.

This clone was recorded a few times. This CDR3 is also generated by other DNA sequences in the sample. The chain employs TRBV11-2 and TRBJ1-2; possibly TRBD1 for D (5 bases). The germline gives CDR1 SGHAT, CDR2 FQNNGV. The CDR3 is made up of 12 amino acids. Trimming took off 4 bases at V and 6 bases at J, with 9 bases between the two ends. The CDR3 protein is CASSSEGDGYTF. CDR3 in DNA: TGTGCCAGCAGCTCCGAAGGGGATGGCTACACCTTC. Looking up the rest from reference TRBV11-2 and TRBJ1-2 gives the full variable domain: EAGVAQSPRYKIIEKRQSVAFWCNPISGHATLYWYQQILGQGPKLLIQFQNNGVVDDSQLPKDRFSAERLKGVDSTLKIQPAKLEDSAVYLCASSSEGDGYTFGSGTRLTVV.

This chain connects TRBV19 to TRBJ1-2; TRBD1 is a possible D gene (6 bases). With 4 bases removed from V and 4 bases from J, the gap between germline ends came to 16 bases. The germline gives CDR1 LNHDA, CDR2 SQIVND (reference sequence). This CDR3 has 15 residues. The CDR3 DNA reads TGTGCCAGTAGTAGTCTCCAGGGGATCGGCTATGGCTACACCTTC. Translation: CASSSLQGIGYGYTF.

The rearrangement links TRBV7-3 to TRBJ2-2; 7 bases are a match to TRBD1. CDR1 SGHTA and CDR2 FQGTGA come from the germline V gene. There are 15 residues in the CDR3. V shed 5 bases, J shed 1 base, and the junction held 4 bases outside the gene matches. Written as DNA, the CDR3 is TGTGCCAGCAGCCCTGGGGACAGGAACACCGGGGAGCTGTTTTTT. This codes for CASSPGDRNTGELFF.

The chain joins TRBV6-5 to TRBJ2-7, with 8 nucleotides matching TRBD1. Germline CDR1 is MNHEY and CDR2 is SVGAGI. The J segment lost 7 bases and the V segment lost 4 bases, leaving 15 bases of the junction unmatched. This CDR3 is built from 16 residues. The DNA of the CDR3 is TGTGCCAGCAGTTCCCGGACAGGGAATGGGGGCTTGGAGCAGTACTTC. Protein: CASSSRTGNGGLEQYF.